This is a list of T cell receptor beta chains from one sample in a study of cytomegalovirus exposure and HLA in healthy donors. TCRdb's copy holds only in-frame clones and misses some; the assay was immunoSEQ multiplex PCR. In the table there are fewer than 250,000 clones, over 65% of which are singletons. The specimen was PBMCs. The receptors shown here come from a man between 18 and 29 years old in good health and CMV-seronegative. Both conserved end residues are trimmed from each CDR3.

>TRBV5-1
ASAQRSYNEQF
>TRBV28
ASSLWGQVTQETQY
>TRBV27
ASSRDRATLYEQY
>TRBV18
ASSPSGTSVYNEQF
>TRBV11-2
ASSPGTILTDTQY
>TRBV7-3
ASSRDRSTDTQY
>TRBV7-2
ASSTTYHWTGDTEAF
>TRBV6-5
ASSYSDSGIQY
>TRBV4-1
ASSPTVAKNIQY
>TRBV7-2
ASSRSTRTDTQY
>TRBV30
AWRTTDTQY